The T cell receptor (beta chain) under discussion was sequenced for a study of shared clonotypes between healthy human individuals. Study-wide findings and caveats: Limitation of the genetic and exposure-history diversity represented came from the few donors.

Each cell subset's genomic DNA was divided evenly among several immunoSEQ plates. TCRdb's copy holds only in-frame clones and misses some; the assay was immunoSEQ multiplex PCR. The sample carries 450,000 to 650,000 clones, just over 75% recorded once. HIV-negative, healthy adults without recent acute infections or vaccinations were the donors. Adult Caucasians living in Nashville, Tennessee made up all of the donors. V trimming: 10 bases; J trimming: 4 bases; junction bases outside the gene matches: 5. The CDR3 is 12 amino acids. Germline loops: CDR1 SNHLY, CDR2 FYNNEI. Worth noting for this clone: Its target is not known.

The chain combines TRBV2 with TRBJ2-7; 9 positions agree with TRBD2. What was sequenced was PBMCs. The clonotype was recovered from a woman aged 40 to 50 in good health. Some clones in this sample may be carry-over from other donors' samples. This chain's CDR3 is CATSRGGYEQYF. CDR3 coding DNA: TGTGCCACCTCGCGGGGGGGGTACGAGCAGTACTTC.